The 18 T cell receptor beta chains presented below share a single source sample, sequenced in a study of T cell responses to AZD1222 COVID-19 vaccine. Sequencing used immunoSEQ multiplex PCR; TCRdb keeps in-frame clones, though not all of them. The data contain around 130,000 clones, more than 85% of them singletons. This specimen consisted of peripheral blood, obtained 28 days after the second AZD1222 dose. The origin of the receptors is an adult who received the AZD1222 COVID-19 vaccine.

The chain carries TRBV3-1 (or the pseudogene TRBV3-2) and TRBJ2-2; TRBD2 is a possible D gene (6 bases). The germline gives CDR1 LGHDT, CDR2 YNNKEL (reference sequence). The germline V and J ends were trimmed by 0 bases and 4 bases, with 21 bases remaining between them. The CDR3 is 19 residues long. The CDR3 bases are TGTGCCAGCAGCCAAGATTGGCGGCTCGGCGGGATGGGCACCGGGGAGCTGTTTTTT. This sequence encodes CASSQDWRLGGMGTGELFF.

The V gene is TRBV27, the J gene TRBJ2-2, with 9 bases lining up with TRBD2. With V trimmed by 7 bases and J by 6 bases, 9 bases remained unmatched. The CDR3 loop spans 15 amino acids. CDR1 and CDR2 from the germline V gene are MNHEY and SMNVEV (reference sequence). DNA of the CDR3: TGTGCCAGCAAGGAATTAGCGGGGGCCCCCGGGGAGCTGTTTTTT. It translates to CASKELAGAPGELFF.

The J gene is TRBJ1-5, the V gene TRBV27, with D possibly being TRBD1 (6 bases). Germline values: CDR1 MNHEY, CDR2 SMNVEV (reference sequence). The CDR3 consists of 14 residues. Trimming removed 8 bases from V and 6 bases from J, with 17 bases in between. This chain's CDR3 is CASQAAGGSQPQHF. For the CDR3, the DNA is TGTGCCAGCCAGGCCGCGGGGGGCAGTCAGCCCCAGCATTTT.

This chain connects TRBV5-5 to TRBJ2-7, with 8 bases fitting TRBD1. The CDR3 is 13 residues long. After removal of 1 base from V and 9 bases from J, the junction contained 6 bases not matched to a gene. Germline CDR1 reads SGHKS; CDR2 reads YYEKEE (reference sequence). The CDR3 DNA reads TGTGCCAGCAGCTTGCTTGGGACAGGTCGGCAGTACTTC. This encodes CASSLLGTGRQYF. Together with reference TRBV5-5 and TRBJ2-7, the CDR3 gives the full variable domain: DAGVTQSPTHLIKTRGQQVTLRCSPISGHKSVSWYQQVLGQGPQFIFQYYEKEERGRGNFPDRFSARQFPNYSSELNVNALLLGDSALYLCASSLLGTGRQYFGPGTRLTVT.

The CDR3 protein is CASSLGMGQGSDTQYF. DNA for the CDR3: TGTGCCAGCAGCTTAGGAATGGGACAGGGGTCAGATACGCAGTATTTT. J is TRBJ2-3 and V is TRBV7-2; 10 nucleotides match TRBD1. The CDR3 has 16 residues. Unmatched junction bases numbered 5, after V lost 1 base and J lost 4 bases. The germline V gene has CDR1 SGHTA and CDR2 FQGNSA.

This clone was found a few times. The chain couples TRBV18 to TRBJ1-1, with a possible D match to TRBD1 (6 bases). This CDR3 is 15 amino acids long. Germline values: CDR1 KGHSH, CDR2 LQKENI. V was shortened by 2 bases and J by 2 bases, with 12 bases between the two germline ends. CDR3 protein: CASSPGTTFNTEAFF. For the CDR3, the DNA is TGTGCCAGCTCACCAGGGACAACATTCAACACTGAAGCTTTCTTT.

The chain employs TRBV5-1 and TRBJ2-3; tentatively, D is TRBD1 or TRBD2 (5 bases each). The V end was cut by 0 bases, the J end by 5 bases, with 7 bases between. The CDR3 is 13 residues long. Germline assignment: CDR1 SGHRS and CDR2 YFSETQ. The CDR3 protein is CASSLVGEDTQYF. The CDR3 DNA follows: TGCGCCAGCAGCTTGGTGGGGGAAGATACGCAGTATTTT.

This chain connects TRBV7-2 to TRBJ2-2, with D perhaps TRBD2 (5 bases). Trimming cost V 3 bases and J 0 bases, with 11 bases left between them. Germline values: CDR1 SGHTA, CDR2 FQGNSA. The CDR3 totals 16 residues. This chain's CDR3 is CASSLGVVANTGELFF. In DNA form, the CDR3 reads TGTGCCAGCAGCTTGGGAGTGGTCGCGAACACCGGGGAGCTGTTTTTT.

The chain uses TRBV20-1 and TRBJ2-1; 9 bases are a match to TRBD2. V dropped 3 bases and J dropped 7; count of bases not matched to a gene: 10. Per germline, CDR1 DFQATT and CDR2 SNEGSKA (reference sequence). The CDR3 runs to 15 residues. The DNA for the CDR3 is TGCAGTGCTAGTGCGGCCGGACTAGCGATGAATGAGCAGTTCTTC. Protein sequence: CSASAAGLAMNEQFF.

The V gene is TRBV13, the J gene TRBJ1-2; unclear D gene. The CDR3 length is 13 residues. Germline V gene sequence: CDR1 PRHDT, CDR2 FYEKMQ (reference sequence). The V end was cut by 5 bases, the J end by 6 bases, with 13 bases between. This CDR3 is CASSDSLGNGYTF. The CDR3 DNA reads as TGTGCCAGCAGCGATAGTTTGGGGAATGGCTACACCTTC.

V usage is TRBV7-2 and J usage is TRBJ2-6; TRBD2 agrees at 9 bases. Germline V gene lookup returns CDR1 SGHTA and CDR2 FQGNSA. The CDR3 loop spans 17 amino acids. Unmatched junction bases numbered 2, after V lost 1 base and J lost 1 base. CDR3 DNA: TGTGCCAGCAGCTTAGGGAGCGGGAGGTCTGGGGCCAACGTCCTGACTTTC. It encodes CASSLGSGRSGANVLTF.

In DNA, the CDR3 is TGTGCCAGCAGCTTGGTGGAGTCAGTCAACCATTATGGCTACACCTTC. Protein sequence: CASSLVESVNHYGYTF. V is TRBV5-6 and J is TRBJ1-2; D is undetermined. The CDR3 is made up of 16 amino acids. CDR1 and CDR2 from the germline V gene are SGHDT and YYEEEE. The V end lost 0 bases, the J end lost 5 bases, and 17 bases lay between the germline ends.

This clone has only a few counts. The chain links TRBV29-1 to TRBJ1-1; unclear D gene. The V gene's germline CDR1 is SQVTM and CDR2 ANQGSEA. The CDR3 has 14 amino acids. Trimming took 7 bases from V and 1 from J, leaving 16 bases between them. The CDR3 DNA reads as TGCAGCGCCTCCCGCAAGGCCCAGAACACTGAAGCTTTCTTT. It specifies CSASRKAQNTEAFF.

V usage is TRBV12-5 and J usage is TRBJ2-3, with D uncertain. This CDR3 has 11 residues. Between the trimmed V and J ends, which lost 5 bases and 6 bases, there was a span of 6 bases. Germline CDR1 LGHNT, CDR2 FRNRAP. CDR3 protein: CASGVGDTQYF. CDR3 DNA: TGTGCTAGTGGTGTTGGGGATACGCAGTATTTT.

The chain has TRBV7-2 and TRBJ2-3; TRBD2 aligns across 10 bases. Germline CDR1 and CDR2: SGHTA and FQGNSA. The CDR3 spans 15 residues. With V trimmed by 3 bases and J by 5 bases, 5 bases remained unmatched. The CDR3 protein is CASSFLAGGIDTQYF. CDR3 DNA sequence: TGTGCCAGCAGCTTTTTAGCGGGAGGAATAGATACGCAGTATTTT. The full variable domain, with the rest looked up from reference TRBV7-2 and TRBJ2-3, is GAGVSQSPSNKVTEKGKDVELRCDPISGHTALYWYRQSLGQGLEFLIYFQGNSAPDKSGLPSDRFSAERTGGSVSTLTIQRTQQEDSAVYLCASSFLAGGIDTQYFGPGTRLTVL.

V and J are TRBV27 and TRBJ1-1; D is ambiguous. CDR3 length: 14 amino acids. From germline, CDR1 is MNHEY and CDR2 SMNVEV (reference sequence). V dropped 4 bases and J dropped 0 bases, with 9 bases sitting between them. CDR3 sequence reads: CASSWRPLNTEAFF. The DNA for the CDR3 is TGTGCCAGCAGTTGGAGACCTCTGAACACTGAAGCTTTCTTT.

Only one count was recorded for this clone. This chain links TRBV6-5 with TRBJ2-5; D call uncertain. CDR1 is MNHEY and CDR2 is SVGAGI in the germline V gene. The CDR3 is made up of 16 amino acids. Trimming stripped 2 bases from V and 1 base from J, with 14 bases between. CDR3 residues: CASSYSYPGLQETQYF. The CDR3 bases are TGTGCCAGCAGTTACAGTTATCCGGGCCTCCAAGAGACCCAGTACTTC.

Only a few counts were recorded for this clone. CDR3 region: CASSPWDSSGNTIYF. CDR3 bases: TGTGCCAGCTCACCGTGGGACAGCTCTGGAAACACCATATATTTT. The chain combines TRBV18 with TRBJ1-3, with TRBD1 matching 7 bases. V shed 3 bases and J 0 bases; nucleotides not matched to a gene: 2. The CDR3 runs 15 residues. Germline V gene lookup returns CDR1 KGHSH and CDR2 LQKENI.